The 31 T cell receptor beta chains reported below all come from one sample, sequenced in a study of T cell responses to AZD1222 COVID-19 vaccine. Sequencing was performed with immunoSEQ multiplex PCR; in TCRdb, only in-frame clones are kept and a portion is missing. The data show roughly 110,000 clones, about 85% seen once. The input for sequencing was peripheral blood, taken 28 days after the second AZD1222 dose. The receptors here all came from an adult who received the AZD1222 COVID-19 vaccine.

This chain uses TRBV7-2 with TRBJ1-5; D remains unclear. Trimming took 2 bases from V and 0 from J, leaving 14 bases between them. Per germline, CDR1 SGHTA and CDR2 FQGNSA. The CDR3 consists of 17 residues. CDR3 residues: CASSLRPVGYSNQPQHF. In DNA, the CDR3 is TGTGCCAGCAGCTTACGGCCGGTGGGTTATAGCAATCAGCCCCAGCATTTT.

The table lists this clone with a count of one. The rearrangement joins TRBV7-2 to TRBJ1-1; D remains unclear. The CDR3 sequence is 14 residues long. Germline loops: CDR1 SGHTA, CDR2 FQGNSA. With 5 bases removed from V and 0 bases from J, the gap between germline ends came to 10 bases. CDR3 nucleotides: TGTGCCAGCAGCCCCCTATTTGTGAACACTGAAGCTTTCTTT. This sequence encodes CASSPLFVNTEAFF. Supplemented by reference TRBV7-2 and TRBJ1-1, the full variable domain reads GAGVSQSPSNKVTEKGKDVELRCDPISGHTALYWYRQSLGQGLEFLIYFQGNSAPDKSGLPSDRFSAERTGGSVSTLTIQRTQQEDSAVYLCASSPLFVNTEAFFGQGTRLTVV.

The chain uses TRBV7-2 and TRBJ1-4; the match to TRBD1 covers 8 bases. Trimming cost V 4 bases and J 8 bases; bases outside gene matches: 12. This CDR3 is 16 amino acids long. CDR1 is SGHTA, CDR2 FQGNSA, per germline. CDR3 coding DNA: TGTGCCAGCAGCTCCCGACAGGGGAATGAAGAAGAAAAACTGTTTTTT. Protein product: CASSSRQGNEEEKLFF.

J is TRBJ2-1 and V is TRBV7-2; possibly TRBD2 for D (6 bases). Germline CDR1 reads SGHTA; CDR2 reads FQGNSA. The CDR3 spans 14 residues. Trimming took off 1 base at V and 6 bases at J, with 10 bases between the two ends. This CDR3 reads CASSLELAVNEQFF. The DNA of the CDR3 is TGTGCCAGCAGCTTAGAACTAGCAGTCAATGAGCAGTTCTTC. Looking up the rest from reference TRBV7-2 and TRBJ2-1 gives the full variable domain: GAGVSQSPSNKVTEKGKDVELRCDPISGHTALYWYRQSLGQGLEFLIYFQGNSAPDKSGLPSDRFSAERTGGSVSTLTIQRTQQEDSAVYLCASSLELAVNEQFFGPGTRLTVL.

This clone was counted once. The chain uses TRBV6-2 or TRBV6-3 and TRBJ1-1, with D perhaps matching TRBD1 (5 bases). Between the trimmed V and J ends, which lost 2 bases and 0 bases, there was a span of 16 bases. Germline lookup yields CDR1 MNHEY and CDR2 SVGEGT. The CDR3 extends over 17 amino acids. The CDR3 DNA reads TGTGCCAGCAGTTACGGTGTCAGGGTGAAGCTGAACACTGAAGCTTTCTTT. Its protein is CASSYGVRVKLNTEAFF.

CDR3 in amino acids: CASSSSPGGYEQYF. In nucleotides, the CDR3 is TGTGCCAGTTCGTCCTCCCCGGGTGGCTACGAGCAGTACTTC. The chain joins TRBV18 to TRBJ2-7; D is ambiguous. Germline CDR1 KGHSH, CDR2 LQKENI. The ends were cut back, 9 bases at V and 3 bases at J, with 18 bases in the middle. CDR3 length: 14 residues.

The V call is TRBV7-6, the J call TRBJ2-7; TRBD1 agrees at 10 bases. J was trimmed by 3 bases and V by 5 bases; bases with no gene match: 7. CDR3 size: 15 residues. Germline CDR1 SGHVS, CDR2 FNYEAQ. CDR3 sequence (DNA): TGTGCCAGCAGCCCAACGGGACAGGGGCTCTACGAGCAGTACTTC. This sequence encodes CASSPTGQGLYEQYF.

CDR3 in amino acids: CASSEARRYYGYTF. CDR3 coding DNA: TGTGCCAGCAGTGAAGCGCGCAGATACTATGGCTACACCTTC. The rearrangement links TRBV2 to TRBJ1-2; D is ambiguous. Trimming removed 0 bases from V and 3 bases from J, with 8 bases in between. The CDR3 is 14 amino acids. Germline CDR1 and CDR2: SNHLY and FYNNEI. The entire variable domain, with the rest obtained from reference TRBV2 and TRBJ1-2, is as follows: EPEVTQTPSHQVTQMGQEVILRCVPISNHLYFYWYRQILGQKVEFLVSFYNNEISEKSEIFDDQFSVERPDGSNFTLKIRSTKLEDSAMYFCASSEARRYYGYTFGSGTRLTVV.

The rearrangement joins TRBV25-1 to TRBJ2-1; 7 nucleotides line up with TRBD2. Trimming cost V 6 bases and J 0 bases; bases outside gene matches: 2. Per the germline V gene, CDR1 is MGHDK and CDR2 is SYGVNS. The CDR3 has 14 amino acids. The CDR3 DNA reads as TGTGCCAGCAGGGGGGGGAGCTCCTACAATGAGCAGTTCTTC. Its protein is CASRGGSSYNEQFF.

The chain employs TRBV11-1 and TRBJ2-7; TRBD1 is a possible D gene (6 bases). The V gene lost 2 bases and the J gene lost 0 bases, with 8 bases spanning the gap. In germline, CDR1 is SGHAT, CDR2 FQDESV (reference sequence). There are 14 residues in the CDR3. The CDR3 region is CASSLTGSSYEQYF. DNA of the CDR3: TGTGCCAGCAGCTTAACAGGGAGCTCCTACGAGCAGTACTTC.

The J gene is TRBJ2-6, the V gene TRBV5-1; no clear D. The CDR3 covers 15 residues. Looked up from germline, CDR1 is SGHRS and CDR2 is YFSETQ. With 4 bases removed from V and 5 bases from J, the gap between germline ends came to 13 bases. The DNA for the CDR3 is TGCGCCAGCAGCCTTGAGCCGGAGTGGGCCAACGTCCTGACTTTC. Translated, it gives CASSLEPEWANVLTF.

The rearrangement uses TRBV12-3 or TRBV12-4 and TRBJ1-1; D remains unclear. The CDR3 runs to 13 residues. V was shortened by 3 bases and J by 1 base, with 6 bases between the two germline ends. The chain's CDR3 is CASSFSENTEAFF. The DNA for the CDR3 is TGTGCCAGCAGTTTTTCGGAGAACACTGAAGCTTTCTTT.

The gene calls are TRBV13 and TRBJ2-1; D perhaps matches TRBD2 (6 bases). V was shortened by 5 bases and J by 9 bases, with 14 bases between the two germline ends. Germline V CDR1 and CDR2: PRHDT, FYEKMQ (reference sequence). The CDR3 extends over 13 amino acids. The CDR3 sequence is CASSLIDGGEQFF. CDR3 sequence (DNA): TGTGCCAGCAGCCTAATCGACGGGGGTGAGCAGTTCTTC.

There are a few counts of this clone. The J gene is TRBJ2-2, the V gene TRBV19; D not resolved. Looked up from germline, CDR1 is LNHDA and CDR2 is SQIVND (reference sequence). The CDR3 totals 15 residues. Trimming stripped 4 bases from V and 0 bases from J, with 9 bases between. The CDR3 region has the DNA TGTGCCAGTAGTAGACGACATCCGAACACCGGGGAGCTGTTTTTT. This gives the protein CASSRRHPNTGELFF.

The chain uses TRBV5-1 and TRBJ1-6; unclear D gene. The CDR3 is 15 residues long. V lost 4 bases, J lost 6 bases, and 14 bases lay in between. CDR1 and CDR2 from the germline V gene are SGHRS and YFSETQ. The CDR3 reads CASSRYEGGNSPLHF. In DNA form, the CDR3 reads TGCGCCAGCAGCAGGTACGAGGGTGGTAATTCACCCCTCCACTTT.

The chain combines TRBV18 with TRBJ1-3; 10 bases are shared with TRBD1. Trimming removed 0 bases from V and 0 bases from J; junction bases left unmatched: 8. This CDR3 comprises 19 residues. Germline assignment: CDR1 KGHSH and CDR2 LQKENI. The CDR3 region is CASSPPMGQGISSGNTIYF. The CDR3 region has the DNA TGTGCCAGCTCACCACCGATGGGACAGGGGATAAGCTCTGGAAACACCATATATTTT.

The V call is TRBV19, the J call TRBJ1-2, with D tentatively TRBD1 (6 bases). The CDR3 spans 15 residues. The V gene lost 6 bases and the J gene lost 2 bases, with 16 bases spanning the gap. Germline V gives CDR1 LNHDA, CDR2 SQIVND (reference sequence). As DNA, the CDR3 is TGTGCCAGTAGCCCAGGACAGATTTTCAACTATGGCTACACCTTC. Its protein is CASSPGQIFNYGYTF. Combining the CDR3 with reference TRBV19 and TRBJ1-2 gives the whole variable domain DGGITQSPKYLFRKEGQNVTLSCEQNLNHDAMYWYRQDPGQGLRLIYYSQIVNDFQKGDIAEGYSVSREKKESFPLTVTSAQKNPTAFYLCASSPGQIFNYGYTFGSGTRLTVV.

Comment on this clone: At one end, the junction sequence differs from germline, possibly due to a read error. The chain joins TRBV5-1 to TRBJ2-2, with D unresolved. CDR3 size: 15 residues. Germline V gene lookup returns CDR1 SGHRS and CDR2 YFSETQ. The CDR3 nucleotides read TGCGCCAGCCGCTTGGACCCTTCGAACACCGGGGAGCTGTTTTTT. Amino acids: CASRLDPSNTGELFF.

This chain connects TRBV18 to TRBJ2-5; a possible D gene is TRBD2 (6 bases). V lost 0 bases and J lost 4, with 6 bases in between. Germline V gene data show CDR1 as KGHSH and CDR2 as LQKENI. The CDR3 is made up of 13 amino acids. The CDR3 nucleotides read TGTGCCAGCTCACCACCGGGGGGAGAGACCCAGTACTTC. It codes for CASSPPGGETQYF.

The chain links TRBV5-4 to TRBJ1-4, with 8 bases lining up with TRBD1. V lost 4 bases, J lost 8 bases, and 10 bases stayed unmatched. The CDR3 totals 15 residues. CDR1 and CDR2 from the germline V gene are SGHNT and YYREEE (reference sequence). The CDR3 sequence is CASSRSGTGGEKLFF. CDR3 nucleotides: TGTGCCAGCAGCCGATCCGGGACAGGAGGGGAAAAACTGTTTTTT.

The chain's CDR3 is CASSPSGTSGGTYNEQFF. CDR3 DNA: TGTGCCAGCAGTCCAAGCGGGACTAGCGGGGGGACTTACAATGAGCAGTTCTTC. The chain recombines TRBV7-8 with TRBJ2-1, with 15 bases lining up with TRBD2. From germline, CDR1 is SGHVS and CDR2 FQNEAQ. After removal of 6 bases from V and 4 bases from J, the junction contained 10 bases not matched to a gene. The CDR3 length is 18 residues.

This chain connects TRBV10-3 to TRBJ2-7; either TRBD1 or TRBD2 may supply D (5 bases each). The CDR3 spans 14 residues. Germline V gene lookup returns CDR1 ENHRY and CDR2 SYGVKD. The V end was cut by 10 bases, the J end by 5 bases, with 21 bases between. The CDR3: CATYGEGTMDEQYF. CDR3 nucleotide sequence: TGTGCCACCTACGGAGAGGGGACCATGGACGAGCAGTACTTC.

This clone was seen only once. The chain employs TRBV10-2 and TRBJ2-7; 7 positions match TRBD2. The CDR3 is 14 residues long. J lost 3 bases, V lost 6 bases, and 8 bases had no gene match. Germline CDR1 WSHSY, CDR2 SAAADI. The CDR3 sequence: CASRRTRDYYEQYF. The CDR3 DNA follows: TGCGCCAGCAGACGCACCCGGGACTACTACGAGCAGTACTTC.

In its sample, this clone was seen a few times. The V gene is TRBV4-1, the J gene TRBJ1-2; 7 bases agree with TRBD1. The germline CDR1 and CDR2 sequences are MGHRA and YSYEKL. This CDR3 contains 15 residues. Losses at the gene ends were 3 bases for V and 2 bases for J; bases not matched to a gene: 6. This CDR3 reads CASSHPGQQNYGYTF. The CDR3 nucleotides are TGCGCCAGCAGCCACCCGGGACAGCAGAACTATGGCTACACCTTC.

The count of this clone is one. The chain employs TRBV5-6 and TRBJ1-1; D remains unclear. The CDR3 sequence is 15 residues long. V was pared by 1 base and J by 2 bases, with 12 bases between. Germline values: CDR1 SGHDT, CDR2 YYEEEE. The CDR3 DNA sequence: TGTGCCAGCAGCTTGTTACCGACAAGAAACACTGAAGCTTTCTTT. Amino acid sequence: CASSLLPTRNTEAFF.

J is TRBJ1-1 and V is TRBV7-2, with D perhaps TRBD1 (5 bases). The germline V gene encodes CDR1 SGHTA and CDR2 FQGNSA. V lost 1 base and J 4 bases, leaving 13 bases between the germline ends. The CDR3 runs 15 residues. The CDR3 loop is CASSLGLGRVTEAFF. CDR3 nucleotide sequence: TGTGCCAGCAGCTTAGGTCTGGGGCGGGTCACTGAAGCTTTCTTT.

The chain couples TRBV19 to TRBJ1-5; D may be TRBD1 (5 bases). Trimming took 5 bases from V and 3 from J, leaving 14 bases between them. Germline-derived CDR1 and CDR2 are LNHDA and SQIVND (reference sequence). CDR3 length: 15 residues. The CDR3, as DNA: TGTGCCAGTAGTTTCCGGGACGGATACAATCAGCCCCAGCATTTT. It specifies CASSFRDGYNQPQHF.

The V gene is TRBV6-4, the J gene TRBJ2-3; 8 bases are a match to TRBD1. J gave up 4 bases and V 5 bases, and 5 bases lay outside the gene matches. The germline gives CDR1 MRHNA, CDR2 SNTAGT. The CDR3 totals 14 residues. CDR3 loop: CASSPTGEADTQYF. The CDR3 nucleotides are TGTGCCAGCAGTCCGACAGGGGAGGCAGATACGCAGTATTTT.

The chain combines TRBV2 with TRBJ2-3, with D possibly TRBD1 on 5 matching bases. Trimming cost V 4 bases and J 2 bases, with 10 bases left between them. The CDR3 loop spans 14 amino acids. The V gene's germline CDR1 is SNHLY and CDR2 FYNNEI. The CDR3 bases are TGTGCCAGCAGTGCGGACATTCACACAGATACGCAGTATTTT. It specifies CASSADIHTDTQYF.

V is TRBV11-2 and J is TRBJ2-7, with unresolved D. Germline CDR1 is SGHAT and CDR2 is FQNNGV. Trimming took off 0 bases at V and 3 bases at J, with 6 bases between the two ends. This CDR3 is built from 13 residues. In nucleotides, the CDR3 is TGTGCCAGCAGCTTAGAGAACATCTACGAGCAGTACTTC. Its protein product is CASSLENIYEQYF.

The CDR3 protein is CASSRSTGGGETQYF. In DNA form, the CDR3 reads TGTGCCAGCAGCCGATCGACAGGGGGCGGAGAGACCCAGTACTTC. The gene calls are TRBV5-4 and TRBJ2-5; TRBD1 agrees at 10 bases. Germline V gives CDR1 SGHNT, CDR2 YYREEE (reference sequence). Trimming at V came to 4 bases and at J to 4 bases, leaving 7 bases not matched to a gene. The CDR3 covers 15 residues.